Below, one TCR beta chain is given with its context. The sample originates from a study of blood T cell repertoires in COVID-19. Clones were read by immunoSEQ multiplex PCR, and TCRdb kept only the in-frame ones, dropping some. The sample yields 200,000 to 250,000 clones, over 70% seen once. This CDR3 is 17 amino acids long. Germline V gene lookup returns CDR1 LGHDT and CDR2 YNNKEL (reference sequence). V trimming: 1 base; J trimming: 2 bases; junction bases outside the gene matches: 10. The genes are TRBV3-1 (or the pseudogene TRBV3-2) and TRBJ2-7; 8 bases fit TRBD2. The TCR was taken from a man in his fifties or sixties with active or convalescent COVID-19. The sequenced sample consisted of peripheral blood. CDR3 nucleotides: TGTGCCAGCAGCCAAGGGATAACGGCGGGAGGAACCTACGAGCAGTACTTC. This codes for CASSQGITAGGTYEQYF.